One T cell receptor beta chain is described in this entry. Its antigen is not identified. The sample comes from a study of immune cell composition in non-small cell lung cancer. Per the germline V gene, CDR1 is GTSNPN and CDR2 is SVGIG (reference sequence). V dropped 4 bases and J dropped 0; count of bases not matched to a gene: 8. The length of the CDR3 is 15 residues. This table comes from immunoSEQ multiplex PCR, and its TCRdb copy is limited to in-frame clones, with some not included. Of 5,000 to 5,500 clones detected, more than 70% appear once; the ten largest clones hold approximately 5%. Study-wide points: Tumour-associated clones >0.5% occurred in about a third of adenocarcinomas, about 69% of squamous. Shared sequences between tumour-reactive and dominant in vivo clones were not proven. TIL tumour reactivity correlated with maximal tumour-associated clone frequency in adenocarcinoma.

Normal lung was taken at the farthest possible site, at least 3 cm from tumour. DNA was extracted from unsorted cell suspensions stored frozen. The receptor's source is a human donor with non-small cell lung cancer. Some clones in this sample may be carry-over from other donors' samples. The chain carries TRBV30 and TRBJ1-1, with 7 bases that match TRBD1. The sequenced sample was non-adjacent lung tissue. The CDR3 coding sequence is TGTGCCTGGATCCCCCCTGACAGGGTGAACACTGAAGCTTTCTTT. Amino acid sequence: CAWIPPDRVNTEAFF.